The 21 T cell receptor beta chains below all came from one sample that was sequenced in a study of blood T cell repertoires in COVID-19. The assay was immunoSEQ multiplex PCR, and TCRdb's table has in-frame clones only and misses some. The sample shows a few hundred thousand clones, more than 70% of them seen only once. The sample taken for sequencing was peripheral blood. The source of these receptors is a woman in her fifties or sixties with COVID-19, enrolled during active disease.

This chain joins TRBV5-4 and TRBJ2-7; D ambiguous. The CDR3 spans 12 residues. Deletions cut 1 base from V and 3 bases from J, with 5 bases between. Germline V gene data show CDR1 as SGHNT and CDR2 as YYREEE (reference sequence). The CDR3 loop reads CASSLNGYEQYF. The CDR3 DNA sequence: TGTGCCAGCAGCTTGAACGGCTACGAGCAGTACTTC. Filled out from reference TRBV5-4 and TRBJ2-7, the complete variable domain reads ETGVTQSPTHLIKTRGQQVTLRCSSQSGHNTVSWYQQALGQGPQFIFQYYREEENGRGNFPPRFSGLQFPNYSSELNVNALELDDSALYLCASSLNGYEQYFGPGTRLTVT.

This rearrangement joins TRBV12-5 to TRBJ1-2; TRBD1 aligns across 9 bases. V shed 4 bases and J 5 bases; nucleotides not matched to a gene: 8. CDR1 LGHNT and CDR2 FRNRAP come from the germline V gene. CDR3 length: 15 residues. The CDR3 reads CASGSGTGPGYGYTF. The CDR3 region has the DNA TGTGCTAGTGGTTCTGGGACAGGGCCGGGGTATGGCTACACCTTC.

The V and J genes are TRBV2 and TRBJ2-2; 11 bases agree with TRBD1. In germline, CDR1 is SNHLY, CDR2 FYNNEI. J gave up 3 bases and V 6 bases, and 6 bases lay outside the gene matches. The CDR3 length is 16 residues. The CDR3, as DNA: TGTGCCAGCAGCGCCCGGACAGGGGGCGACACCGGGGAGCTGTTTTTT. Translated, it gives CASSARTGGDTGELFF.

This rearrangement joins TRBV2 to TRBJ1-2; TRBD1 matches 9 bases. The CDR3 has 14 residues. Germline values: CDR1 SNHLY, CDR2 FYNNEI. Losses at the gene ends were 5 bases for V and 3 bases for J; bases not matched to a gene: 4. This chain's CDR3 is CASSLQGADYGYTF. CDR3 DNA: TGTGCCAGCAGTTTACAGGGGGCGGACTATGGCTACACCTTC. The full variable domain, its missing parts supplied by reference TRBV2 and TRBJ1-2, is EPEVTQTPSHQVTQMGQEVILRCVPISNHLYFYWYRQILGQKVEFLVSFYNNEISEKSEIFDDQFSVERPDGSNFTLKIRSTKLEDSAMYFCASSLQGADYGYTFGSGTRLTVV.

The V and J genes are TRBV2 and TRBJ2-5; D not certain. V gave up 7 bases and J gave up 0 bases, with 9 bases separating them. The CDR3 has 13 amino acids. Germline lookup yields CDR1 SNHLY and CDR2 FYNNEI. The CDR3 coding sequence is TGTGCCAGCAACCGAGACAACCAAGAGACCCAGTACTTC. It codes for CASNRDNQETQYF.

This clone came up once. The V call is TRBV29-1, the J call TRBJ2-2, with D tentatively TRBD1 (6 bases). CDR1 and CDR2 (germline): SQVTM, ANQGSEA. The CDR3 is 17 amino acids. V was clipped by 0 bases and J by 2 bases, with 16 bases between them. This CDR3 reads CSVEEPSGQKNTGELFF. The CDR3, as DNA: TGCAGCGTTGAAGAACCCTCCGGACAGAAAAACACCGGGGAGCTGTTTTTT.

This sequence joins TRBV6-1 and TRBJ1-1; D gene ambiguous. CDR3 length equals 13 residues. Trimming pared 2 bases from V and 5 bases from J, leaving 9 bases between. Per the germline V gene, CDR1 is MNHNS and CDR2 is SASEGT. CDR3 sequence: CASSEISGTEAFF. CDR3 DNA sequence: TGTGCCAGCAGTGAAATTTCCGGGACTGAAGCTTTCTTT.

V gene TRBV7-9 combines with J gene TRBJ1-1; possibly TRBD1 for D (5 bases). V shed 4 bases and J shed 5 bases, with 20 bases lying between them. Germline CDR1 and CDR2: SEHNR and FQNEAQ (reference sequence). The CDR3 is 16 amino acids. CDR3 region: CASSSTISAGETEAFF. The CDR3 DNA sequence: TGTGCCAGCAGCTCCACCATCAGTGCGGGGGAAACTGAAGCTTTCTTT.

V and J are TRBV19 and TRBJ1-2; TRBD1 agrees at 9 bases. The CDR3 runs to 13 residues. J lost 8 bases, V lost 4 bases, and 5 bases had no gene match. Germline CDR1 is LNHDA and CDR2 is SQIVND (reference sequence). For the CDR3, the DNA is TGTGCCAGTAGTACCGGGACAGGGCGAGGCTACACCTTC. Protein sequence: CASSTGTGRGYTF. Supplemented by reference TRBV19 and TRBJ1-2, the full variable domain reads DGGITQSPKYLFRKEGQNVTLSCEQNLNHDAMYWYRQDPGQGLRLIYYSQIVNDFQKGDIAEGYSVSREKKESFPLTVTSAQKNPTAFYLCASSTGTGRGYTFGSGTRLTVV.

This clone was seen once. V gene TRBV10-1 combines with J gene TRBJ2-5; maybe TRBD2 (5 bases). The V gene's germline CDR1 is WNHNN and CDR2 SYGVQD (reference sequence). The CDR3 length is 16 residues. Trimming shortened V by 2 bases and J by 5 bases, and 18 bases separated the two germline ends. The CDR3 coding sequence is TGCGCCAGCAGTGAGAGAGGAAGGAGCGGCCTGGAGACCCAGTACTTC. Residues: CASSERGRSGLETQYF.

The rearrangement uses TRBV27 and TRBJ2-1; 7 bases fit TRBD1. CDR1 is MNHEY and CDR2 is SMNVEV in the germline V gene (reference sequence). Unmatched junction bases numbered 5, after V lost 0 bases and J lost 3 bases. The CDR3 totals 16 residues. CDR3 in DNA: TGTGCCAGCAGTTTATCGAGCGGACAGGTCTACAATGAGCAGTTCTTC. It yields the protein CASSLSSGQVYNEQFF.

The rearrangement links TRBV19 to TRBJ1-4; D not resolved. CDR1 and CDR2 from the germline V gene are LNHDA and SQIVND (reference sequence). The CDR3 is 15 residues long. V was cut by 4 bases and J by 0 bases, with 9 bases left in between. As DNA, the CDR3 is TGTGCCAGTAGTACCCACAGCTCAACTAATGAAAAACTGTTTTTT. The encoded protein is CASSTHSSTNEKLFF. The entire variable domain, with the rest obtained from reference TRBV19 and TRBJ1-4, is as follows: DGGITQSPKYLFRKEGQNVTLSCEQNLNHDAMYWYRQDPGQGLRLIYYSQIVNDFQKGDIAEGYSVSREKKESFPLTVTSAQKNPTAFYLCASSTHSSTNEKLFFGSGTQLSVL.

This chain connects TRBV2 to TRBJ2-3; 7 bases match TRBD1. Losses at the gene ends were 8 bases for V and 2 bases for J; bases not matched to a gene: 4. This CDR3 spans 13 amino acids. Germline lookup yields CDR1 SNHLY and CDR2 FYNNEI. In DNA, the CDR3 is TGTGCCAGCCCGGGACAGATCACAGATACGCAGTATTTT. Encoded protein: CASPGQITDTQYF.

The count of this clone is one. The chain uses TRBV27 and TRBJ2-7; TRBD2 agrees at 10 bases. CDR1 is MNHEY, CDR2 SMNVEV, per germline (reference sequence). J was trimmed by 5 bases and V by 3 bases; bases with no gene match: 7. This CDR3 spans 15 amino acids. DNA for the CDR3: TGTGCCAGCAGTTTGGTGAGCGGGGGGGCCCACGAGCAGTACTTC. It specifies CASSLVSGGAHEQYF.

In DNA form, the CDR3 reads TGTGCCAGCAGCTTCTACAGGGGAAACATTCAGTACTTC. Protein sequence: CASSFYRGNIQYF. This rearrangement joins TRBV7-2 to TRBJ2-4, with 7 bases lining up with TRBD1. CDR3 length: 13 amino acids. V lost 3 bases to trimming and J lost 6 bases; unmatched junction nucleotides: 2. Germline V CDR1 and CDR2: SGHTA, FQGNSA.

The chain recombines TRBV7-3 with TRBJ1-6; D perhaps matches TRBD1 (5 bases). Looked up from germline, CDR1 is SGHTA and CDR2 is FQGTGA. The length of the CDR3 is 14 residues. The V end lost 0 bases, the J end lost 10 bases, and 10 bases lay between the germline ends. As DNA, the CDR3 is TGTGCCAGCAGCTTAACATGGGGGGACTCACCCCTCCACTTT. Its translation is CASSLTWGDSPLHF.

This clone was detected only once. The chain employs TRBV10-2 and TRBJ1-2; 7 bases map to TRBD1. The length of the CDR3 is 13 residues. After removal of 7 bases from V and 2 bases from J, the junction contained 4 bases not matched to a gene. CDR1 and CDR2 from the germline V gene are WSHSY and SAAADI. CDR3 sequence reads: CASTIQGNYGYTF. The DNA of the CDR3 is TGCGCCAGCACCATACAGGGGAACTATGGCTACACCTTC.

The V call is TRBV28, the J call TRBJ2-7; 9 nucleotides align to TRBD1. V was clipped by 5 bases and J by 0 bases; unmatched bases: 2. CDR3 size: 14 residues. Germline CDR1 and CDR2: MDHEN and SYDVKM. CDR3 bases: TGTGCCAGCAGTCCGGGACAGGGCTCCTACGAGCAGTACTTC. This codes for CASSPGQGSYEQYF.

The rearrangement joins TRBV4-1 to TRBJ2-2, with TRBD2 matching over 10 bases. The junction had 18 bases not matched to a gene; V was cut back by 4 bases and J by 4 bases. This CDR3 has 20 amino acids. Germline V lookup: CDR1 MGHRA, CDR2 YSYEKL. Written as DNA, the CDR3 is TGCGCCAGCAGCCCAAGTCGGATGGAAGCCAGCGGGGGGGCCACCGGGGAGCTGTTTTTT. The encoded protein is CASSPSRMEASGGATGELFF.

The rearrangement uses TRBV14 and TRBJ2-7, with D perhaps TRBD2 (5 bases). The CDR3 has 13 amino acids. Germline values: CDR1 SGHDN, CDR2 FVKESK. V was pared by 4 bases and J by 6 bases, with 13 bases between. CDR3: CASSPRDGIEQYF. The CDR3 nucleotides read TGTGCCAGCAGCCCGCGAGACGGGATCGAGCAGTACTTC.

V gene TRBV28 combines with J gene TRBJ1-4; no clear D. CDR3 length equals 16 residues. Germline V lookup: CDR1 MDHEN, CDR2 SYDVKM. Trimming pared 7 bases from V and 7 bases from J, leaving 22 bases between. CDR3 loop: CASTTVGDRLFEKLFF. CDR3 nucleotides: TGTGCCAGCACCACGGTGGGAGATCGACTATTTGAAAAACTGTTTTTT.